This entry is about one T cell receptor beta chain. Its antigen is not known. The CDR3 totals 15 residues. CDR1 is SNHLY and CDR2 is FYNNEI in the germline V gene. This specimen belongs to a study of T cells expressing NK-cell markers. For the study at large: According to the study, TCR beta repertoires originated from sorted CD3+CD56+NKG2C+, CD3+CD56+NKG2C- and CD3+CD56-NKG2C+ T cells.

From the 5' RACE reads, TCRdb lists one entry per CDR3 protein and no DNA. The sample has over 150,000 distinct CDR3 sequences, and its top ten clones hold roughly 21%. Points from the study as a whole: CD8+ T cells in over five donors included dominant NKG2C+ clonotypes at roughly 1.0-8%. Several donors likewise had their CD3+CD56-NKG2C+ fraction led by these clonotypes.

J is TRBJ1-4 and V is TRBV2; TCRdb picks TRBD1, but there is no DNA to check that call. Sequenced input: blood T cells: a sorted CD56 or NKG2C T cell subset, CD4+ or CD8+ T cells, or bulk PBMC T cells (not recorded which). The TCR comes from a man between 18 and 69 years old in good health. The CDR3 here is CASSSGQSLNEKLFF.